Listed below are T cell receptor beta chains from one sample, sequenced in a study of PD-1 blockade in classical Hodgkin lymphoma. Clones were read by immunoSEQ multiplex PCR, and TCRdb kept only the in-frame ones, dropping some. This table has about 30,000 clones, roughly 80% appearing once. Sequencing was performed on CD4+ T cells from blood, taken before the fourth cycle of nivolumab. The receptors here all came from a human donor with classical Hodgkin lymphoma. CDR3s include the opening cysteine and the closing phenylalanine or tryptophan. A D gene is named only where the DNA matches it firmly. A row's size may be missing; if present it is once, few, many or a size class.

cdr3_length | d_call | j_call | v_call | clone_size | cdr3_aa | cdr3_nt
15 | . | TRBJ1-4 | TRBV5-6 | once | CASARFDATNEKLFF | TGTGCCAGCGCCCGGTTTGACGCAACTAATGAAAAACTGTTTTTT
13 | . | TRBJ1-2 | TRBV6-1 | . | CASSEDWGYGYTF | TGTGCCAGCAGTGAAGACTGGGGCTATGGCTACACCTTC
16 | TRBD1 | TRBJ2-3 | TRBV7-3 | . | CASSENRGRGTDTQYF | TGTGCCAGCAGCGAAAACAGGGGCAGGGGCACAGATACGCAGTATTTT
11 | . | TRBJ1-1 | TRBV30 | . | CAWSQGEGAFF | TGTGCCTGGAGCCAAGGCGAAGGGGCTTTCTTT
16 | TRBD1 | TRBJ1-4 | TRBV28 | . | CASSPPGTGDSEKLFF | TGTGCCAGCAGTCCCCCCGGGACAGGGGATAGTGAAAAACTGTTTTTT
17 | TRBD2 | TRBJ2-1 | TRBV5-1 | . | CASSLGTSGGAEDEQFF | TGCGCCAGCAGCTTGGGGACTAGCGGGGGGGCGGAGGATGAGCAGTTCTTC
17 | TRBD1 | TRBJ2-7 | TRBV12-5 | . | CASGLVLGQGGPYEQYF | TGTGCTAGTGGTTTGGTACTGGGACAGGGGGGTCCCTACGAGCAGTACTTC
13 | TRBD2 | TRBJ2-3 | TRBV28 | . | CASSGLGTDTQYF | TGTGCCAGCTCGGGACTAGGCACAGATACGCAGTATTTT
14 | TRBD1 | TRBJ1-1 | TRBV2 | . | CASSKGQGNTEAFF | TGTGCCAGCAGTAAAGGACAGGGGAACACTGAAGCTTTCTTT
16 | . | TRBJ2-7 | TRBV12-2 | once | CASRLASLRISYEQYF | TGTGCAAGTCGCTTAGCCTCTCTCCGCATATCCTACGAGCAGTACTTC
13 | . | TRBJ2-5 | TRBV29-1 | once | CSGWGRGQETQYF | TGCAGCGGATGGGGCAGGGGCCAAGAGACCCAGTACTTC
14 | . | TRBJ1-6 | TRBV2 | . | CASREGSYNSPLHF | TGTGCCAGCAGAGAGGGCTCCTATAATTCACCCCTCCACTTT
14 | TRBD1 | TRBJ2-2 | TRBV6-6 | . | CASSTGQGTGELFF | TGTGCCAGCAGCACGGGACAGGGAACCGGGGAGCTGTTTTTT